This T cell receptor (beta chain) is drawn from a study of blood T cell repertoires in COVID-19. Original processing methods: Counts of nucleated cells, estimated from reference gene primer amplification, were obtained. The protocol was immunoSEQ multiplex PCR, while the TCRdb copy is restricted to in-frame clones and leaves out a portion. The V and J calls and clone size were taken over from that table, and D and trimming were inferred from the DNA. The table lists tens of thousands of clones, roughly 87% of them singletons. V dropped 0 bases and J dropped 6 bases, with 15 bases sitting between them. In germline, CDR1 is SGHRS, CDR2 YFSETQ. CDR3 length: 15 residues.

J is TRBJ1-1 and V is TRBV5-1; D unclear. This TCR came from a man aged 60-69 years with active COVID-19. The sequencing input was peripheral blood. The CDR3 here is CASSLVSVQTSEAFF. The DNA for the CDR3 is TGCGCCAGCAGCTTGGTCAGCGTACAAACGTCTGAAGCTTTCTTT.